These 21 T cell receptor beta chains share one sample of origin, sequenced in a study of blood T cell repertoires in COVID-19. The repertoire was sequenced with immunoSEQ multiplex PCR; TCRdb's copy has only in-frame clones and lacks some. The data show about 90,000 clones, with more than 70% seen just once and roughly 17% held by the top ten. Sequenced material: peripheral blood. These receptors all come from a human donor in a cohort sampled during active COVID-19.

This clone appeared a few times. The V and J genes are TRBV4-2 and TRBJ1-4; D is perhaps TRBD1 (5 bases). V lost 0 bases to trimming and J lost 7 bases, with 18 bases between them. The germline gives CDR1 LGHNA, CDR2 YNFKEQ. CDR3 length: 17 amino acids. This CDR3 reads CASSQDRARQQTEKLFF. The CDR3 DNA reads TGTGCCAGCAGCCAAGATCGTGCGAGACAGCAGACTGAAAAACTGTTTTTT.

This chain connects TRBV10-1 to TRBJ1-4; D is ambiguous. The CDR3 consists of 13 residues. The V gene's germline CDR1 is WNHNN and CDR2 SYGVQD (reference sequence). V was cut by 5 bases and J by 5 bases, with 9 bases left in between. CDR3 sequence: CASSLQSNEKLFF. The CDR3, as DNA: TGCGCCAGCAGTCTCCAGTCGAATGAAAAACTGTTTTTT.

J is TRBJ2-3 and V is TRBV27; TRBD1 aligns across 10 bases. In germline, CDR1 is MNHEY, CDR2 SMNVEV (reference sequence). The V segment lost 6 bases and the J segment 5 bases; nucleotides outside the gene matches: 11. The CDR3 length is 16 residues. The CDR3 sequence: CASSLRGTGEGDTQYF. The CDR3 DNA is TGTGCCAGCAGCCTTAGAGGGACAGGGGAGGGAGATACGCAGTATTTT.

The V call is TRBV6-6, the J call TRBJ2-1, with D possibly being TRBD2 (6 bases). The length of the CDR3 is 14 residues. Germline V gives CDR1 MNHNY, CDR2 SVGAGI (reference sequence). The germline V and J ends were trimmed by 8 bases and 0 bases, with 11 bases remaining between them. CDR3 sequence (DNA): TGTGCCAGCGGCGCGGGGAGCTCCTACAATGAGCAGTTCTTC. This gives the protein CASGAGSSYNEQFF.

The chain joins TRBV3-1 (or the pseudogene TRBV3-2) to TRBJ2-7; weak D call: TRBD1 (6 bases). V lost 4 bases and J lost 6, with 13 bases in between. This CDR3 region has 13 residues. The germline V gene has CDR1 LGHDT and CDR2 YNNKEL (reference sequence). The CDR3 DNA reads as TGTGCCAGCAGCCGTGGGACAACCGCCGAGCAGTACTTC. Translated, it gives CASSRGTTAEQYF.

As DNA, the CDR3 is TGTGCCAGTAGTGTGGGACAGACGAACACTGAAGCTTTCTTT. It is translated as CASSVGQTNTEAFF. This sequence joins TRBV19 and TRBJ1-1; TRBD1 agrees at 7 bases. V shed 5 bases, J shed 1 base, and the junction held 4 bases outside the gene matches. The CDR3 is 14 amino acids. Germline CDR1 and CDR2: LNHDA and SQIVND (reference sequence).

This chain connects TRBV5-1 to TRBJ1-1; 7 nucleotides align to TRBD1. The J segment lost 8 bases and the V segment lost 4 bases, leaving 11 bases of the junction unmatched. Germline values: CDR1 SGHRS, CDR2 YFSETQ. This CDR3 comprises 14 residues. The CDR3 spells CASSPSATGTEAFF. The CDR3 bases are TGCGCCAGCAGCCCTAGTGCGACAGGGACCGAAGCTTTCTTT.

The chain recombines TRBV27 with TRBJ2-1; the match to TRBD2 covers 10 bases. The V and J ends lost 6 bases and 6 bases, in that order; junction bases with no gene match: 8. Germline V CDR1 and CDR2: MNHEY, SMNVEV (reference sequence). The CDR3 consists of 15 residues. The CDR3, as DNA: TGTGCCAGCAGACCCAGCGGGGGGGCTACCAATGAGCAGTTCTTC. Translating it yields CASRPSGGATNEQFF.

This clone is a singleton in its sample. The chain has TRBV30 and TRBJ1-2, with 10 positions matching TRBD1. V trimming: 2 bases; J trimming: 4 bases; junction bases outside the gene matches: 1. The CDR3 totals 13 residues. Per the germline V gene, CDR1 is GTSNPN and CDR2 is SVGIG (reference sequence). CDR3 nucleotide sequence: TGTGCCTGGAGTCGGACAGGGGGCTATGGCTACACCTTC. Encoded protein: CAWSRTGGYGYTF.

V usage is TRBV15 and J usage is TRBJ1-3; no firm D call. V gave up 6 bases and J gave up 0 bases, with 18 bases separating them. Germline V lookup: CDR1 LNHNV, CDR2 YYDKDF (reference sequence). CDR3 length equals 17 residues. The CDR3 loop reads CATRISRAASSGNTIYF. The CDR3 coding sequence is TGTGCCACCAGAATCTCGAGGGCGGCCAGCTCTGGAAACACCATATATTTT.

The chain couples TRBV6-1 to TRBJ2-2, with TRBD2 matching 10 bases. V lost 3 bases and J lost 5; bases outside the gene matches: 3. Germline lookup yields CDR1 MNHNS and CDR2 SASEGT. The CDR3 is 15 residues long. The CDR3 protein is CASSEPSGGTGELFF. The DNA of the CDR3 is TGTGCCAGCAGTGAGCCTAGCGGGGGAACCGGGGAGCTGTTTTTT.

The CDR3 region has the DNA TGTGCCAGCAGCCCCTCAGGCTACGAGCAGTACTTC. It translates to CASSPSGYEQYF. The chain joins TRBV7-9 to TRBJ2-7; the D is unclear. The length of the CDR3 is 12 residues. The V gene lost 5 bases and the J gene lost 3 bases, with 8 bases spanning the gap. The germline gives CDR1 SEHNR, CDR2 FQNEAQ (reference sequence).

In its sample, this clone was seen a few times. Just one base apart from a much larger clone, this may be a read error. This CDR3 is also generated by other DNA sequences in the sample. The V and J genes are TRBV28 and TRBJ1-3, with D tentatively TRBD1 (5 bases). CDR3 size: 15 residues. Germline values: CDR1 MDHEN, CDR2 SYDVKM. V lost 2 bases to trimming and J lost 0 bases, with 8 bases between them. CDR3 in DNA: TGTGCCAGCAGTTTACAGGGCAGCTCTGGAAACACCATATATTTT. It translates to CASSLQGSSGNTIYF. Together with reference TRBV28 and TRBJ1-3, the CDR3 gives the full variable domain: DVKVTQSSRYLVKRTGEKVFLECVQDMDHENMFWYRQDPGLGLRLIYFSYDVKMKEKGDIPEGYSVSREKKERFSLILESASTNQTSMYLCASSLQGSSGNTIYFGEGSWLTVV.

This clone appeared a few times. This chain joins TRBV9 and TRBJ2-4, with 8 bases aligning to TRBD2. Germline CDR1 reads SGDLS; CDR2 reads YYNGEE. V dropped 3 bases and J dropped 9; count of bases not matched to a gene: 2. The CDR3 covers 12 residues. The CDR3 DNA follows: TGTGCCAGCAGCGCGGCGGGGGGCATTCAGTACTTC. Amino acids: CASSAAGGIQYF. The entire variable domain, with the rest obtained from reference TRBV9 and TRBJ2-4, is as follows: DSGVTQTPKHLITATGQRVTLRCSPRSGDLSVYWYQQSLDQGLQFLIQYYNGEERAKGNILERFSAQQFPDLHSELNLSSLELGDSALYFCASSAAGGIQYFGAGTRLSVL.

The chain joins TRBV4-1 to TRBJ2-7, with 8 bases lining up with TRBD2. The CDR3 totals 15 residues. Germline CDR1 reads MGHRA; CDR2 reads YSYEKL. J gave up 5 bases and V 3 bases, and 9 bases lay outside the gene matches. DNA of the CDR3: TGCGCCAGCAGCCACCCCGGGACTAGGGTCGACGAGCAGTACTTC. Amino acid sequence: CASSHPGTRVDEQYF.

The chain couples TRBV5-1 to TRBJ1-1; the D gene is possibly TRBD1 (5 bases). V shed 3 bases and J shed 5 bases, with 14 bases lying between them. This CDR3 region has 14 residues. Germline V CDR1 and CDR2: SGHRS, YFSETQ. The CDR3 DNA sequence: TGCGCCAGCAGCTCATGGGCCGGGGGGACTGAAGCTTTCTTT. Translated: CASSSWAGGTEAFF.

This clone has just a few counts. The CDR3 DNA reads TGTGCCAGCAGCTTAGCCCAGCGGGGACCCTACGAGCAGTACTTC. Encoded protein: CASSLAQRGPYEQYF. This sequence joins TRBV11-2 and TRBJ2-7, with TRBD2 matching 7 bases. Germline V gene lookup returns CDR1 SGHAT and CDR2 FQNNGV. CDR3 size: 15 residues. V trimming: 1 base; J trimming: 2 bases; junction bases outside the gene matches: 5.

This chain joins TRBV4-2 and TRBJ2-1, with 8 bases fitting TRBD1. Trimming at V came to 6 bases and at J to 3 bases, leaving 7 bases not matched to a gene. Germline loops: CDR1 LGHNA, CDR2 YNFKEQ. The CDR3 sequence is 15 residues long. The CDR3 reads CASSPGQGLYNEQFF. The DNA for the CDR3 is TGTGCCAGCAGTCCAGGACAGGGTCTCTACAATGAGCAGTTCTTC.

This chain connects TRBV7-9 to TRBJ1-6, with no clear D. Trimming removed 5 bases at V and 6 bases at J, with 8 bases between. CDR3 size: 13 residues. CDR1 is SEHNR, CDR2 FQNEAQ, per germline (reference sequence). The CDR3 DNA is TGTGCCAGCAGCCCTAATAGTAATTCACCCCTCCACTTT. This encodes CASSPNSNSPLHF.

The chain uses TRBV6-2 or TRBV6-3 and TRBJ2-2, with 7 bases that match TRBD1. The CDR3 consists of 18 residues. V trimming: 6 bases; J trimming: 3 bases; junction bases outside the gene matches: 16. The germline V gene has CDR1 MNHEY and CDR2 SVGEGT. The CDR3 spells CASSPASIDRVDTGELFF. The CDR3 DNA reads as TGTGCCAGCAGCCCTGCGAGCATTGACAGGGTGGACACCGGGGAGCTGTTTTTT.

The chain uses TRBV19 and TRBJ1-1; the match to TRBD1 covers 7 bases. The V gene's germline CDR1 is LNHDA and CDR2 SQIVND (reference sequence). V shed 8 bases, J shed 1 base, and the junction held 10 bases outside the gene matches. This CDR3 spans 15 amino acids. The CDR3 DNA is TGTGCCAGTCAACTCACCGGGACAGCGAACACTGAAGCTTTCTTT. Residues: CASQLTGTANTEAFF.